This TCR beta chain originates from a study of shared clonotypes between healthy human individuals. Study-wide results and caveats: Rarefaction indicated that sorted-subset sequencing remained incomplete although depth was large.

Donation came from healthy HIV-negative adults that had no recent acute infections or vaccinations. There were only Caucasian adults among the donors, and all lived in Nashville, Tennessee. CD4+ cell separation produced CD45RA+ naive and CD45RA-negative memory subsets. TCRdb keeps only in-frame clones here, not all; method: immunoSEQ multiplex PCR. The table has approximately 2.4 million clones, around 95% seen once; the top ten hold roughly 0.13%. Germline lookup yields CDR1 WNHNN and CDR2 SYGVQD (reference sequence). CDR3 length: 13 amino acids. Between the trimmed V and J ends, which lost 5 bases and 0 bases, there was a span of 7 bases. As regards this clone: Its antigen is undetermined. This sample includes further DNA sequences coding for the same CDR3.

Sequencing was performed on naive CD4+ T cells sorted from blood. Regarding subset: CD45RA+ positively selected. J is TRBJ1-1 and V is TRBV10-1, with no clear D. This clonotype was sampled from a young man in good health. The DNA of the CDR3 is TGCGCCAGCAGTAGAGGGATGAACACTGAAGCTTTCTTT. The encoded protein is CASSRGMNTEAFF.